The source of this T cell receptor beta chain is a study of CD8 T cells in Susac syndrome. RNA amounts of about 0.45 to 1 ug underwent reverse transcription with random hexamers. Amplification of TCR beta CDR3 spanned 54 Vbeta and 13 Jbeta via immunoSEQ multiplex PCR. TCRdb re-derived calls from the immunoSEQ multiplex PCR reads in MiXCR, one entry per CDR3 protein. Here the sample spans some 200,000 distinct CDR3 sequences, approximately 95% being singletons. Trimming cost V 5 bases and J 1 base, with 17 bases left between them. Germline assignment: CDR1 LGHNT and CDR2 FRNRAP. The CDR3 consists of 16 residues. Sequencing of TCR beta was carried out in blood CD8+ and CD4+ T cells. In contrast to the negatively isolated CD8+ and CD4+ T cells, TEMRA cells were FACS-enriched. In its sample, this clonotype was seen once.

The chain has TRBV12-5 and TRBJ1-1; D gene unclear. This receptor was taken from a human donor with multiple sclerosis. Material: CD4+ T cells from PBMCs. The CDR3 sequence: CASGTPGTAKNTEAFF. The CDR3 nucleotides read TGTGCTAGTGGTACCCCGGGAACAGCGAAGAACACTGAAGCTTTCTTT. The full variable domain, rest sourced from reference TRBV12-5 and TRBJ1-1, is DARVTQTPRHKVTEMGQEVTMRCQPILGHNTVFWYRQTMMQGLELLAYFRNRAPLDDSGMPKDRFSAEMPDATLATLKIQPSEPRDSAVYFCASGTPGTAKNTEAFFGQGTRLTVV.